There are many counts of the clone carrying this TCR beta chain. TCRdb reprocessed the RT-PCR reads via MiXCR and lists one record per CDR3 protein. The sample records 500,000 to 600,000 distinct CDR3 sequences, about 7.6% being singletons. This sample is drawn from a study of response to subunit inactivated influenza vaccine. The germline gives CDR1 SGHVS, CDR2 FQNEAQ. Trimming removed 8 bases at V and 0 bases at J, with 14 bases between. This CDR3 comprises 14 residues. The rearrangement links TRBV7-8 to TRBJ2-7; possible D gene TRBD2, 7 bases. The input for sequencing was PBMCs from blood, taken roughly 24 months after vaccination. The sequence was obtained from a man aged 45 to 75 who received an inactivated influenza vaccine. The CDR3 region has the DNA TGTGCCAGCCAAGGGGGACTAAACTCCTACGAGCAGTACTTC. This encodes CASQGGLNSYEQYF.